This TCR beta chain is drawn from a study of CD8+ T cells in alopecia areata. Study-level background: Twice daily, treated patients received 5 to 10 mg of oral tofacitinib. Overall study results and limits: Sequence data from scalp samples additionally include resident alphabeta T cells of normal skin.

Turning to this clone: Its target is not known.

Germline V CDR1 and CDR2: SGHRS, YFSETQ. V lost 3 bases, J lost 8 bases, and 23 bases lay in between. This CDR3 is built from 16 residues. As the sequencing template, cDNA was produced by extracting RNA and reverse transcribing it. The data were produced by immunoSEQ multiplex PCR, yet TCRdb's version contains in-frame clones alone and is incomplete. The sample includes about 200,000 clones, 50% to 60% of them seen just once. The sequenced sample was CD4+ T cells sorted from blood, obtained at week 0. The chain has TRBV5-1 and TRBJ1-2, with D unresolved. The source is a human donor with alopecia areata. The CDR3 DNA reads as TGCGCCAGCAGCTCGACTCCCCAGGTCGGGATGGGGGGCTACACCTTC. Amino acids: CASSSTPQVGMGGYTF.